One sample yielded the 16 T cell receptor beta chains listed below, sequenced in a study of T cells in Graves' hyperthyroidism and ophthalmopathy. Amplified regions were TCR beta CDR3 sequences from RNA transcripts. Primed by the HTBI set, a first-round RT-PCR was run on the TCR CDR3. TCRdb reanalysed the multiplex PCR reads using MiXCR and keeps one entry per CDR3 protein. The sample includes around 290,000 distinct CDR3 sequences, around 15% seen only once; the top ten take around 57%. Sequenced input: blood. The receptor source for this set is a woman aged 60-75 years with Graves' ophthalmopathy.

The V and J genes are TRBV20-1 and TRBJ2-5; D gene uncertain. Germline loops: CDR1 DFQATT, CDR2 SNEGSKA (reference sequence). Trimming pared 0 bases from V and 2 bases from J, leaving 4 bases between. The CDR3 covers 12 residues. Written as DNA, the CDR3 is TGCAGTGCTAGAGAGGTTCAAGAGACCCAGTACTTC. Its protein product is CSAREVQETQYF.

As for this clonotype: Being one base from a much bigger clone, this may be a read error. The chain carries TRBV7-6 and TRBJ2-5; D is unclear. Germline V lookup: CDR1 SGHVS, CDR2 FNYEAQ. Trimming took off 1 base at V and 7 bases at J, with 7 bases between the two ends. The CDR3 runs to 12 residues. CDR3 residues: CASSLDHGTQYF. CDR3 coding DNA: TGTGCCAGCAGCTTAGATCATGGGACCCAGTACTTC.

The CDR3 sequence is CSARSLANNEQFF. DNA of the CDR3: TGCAGTGCTAGATCTCTAGCGAACAATGAGCAGTTCTTC. The chain has TRBV20-1 and TRBJ2-1, with D maybe TRBD2 (6 bases). Germline V gives CDR1 DFQATT, CDR2 SNEGSKA (reference sequence). Deletions cut 2 bases from V and 5 bases from J, with 10 bases between. This CDR3 is built from 13 residues.

The gene calls are TRBV29-1 and TRBJ2-5; possible D gene TRBD1, 6 bases. V lost 6 bases and J 5 bases, leaving 16 bases between the germline ends. The germline V gene has CDR1 SQVTM and CDR2 ANQGSEA. The CDR3 is made up of 13 amino acids. CDR3 bases: TGCAGCGTACGGGACACCGGATGGGAGACCCAGTACTTC. Encoded protein: CSVRDTGWETQYF.

This clonotype was recorded many times. The gene calls are TRBV6-1 and TRBJ1-5; 7 bases are shared with TRBD1. The CDR3 has 16 amino acids. Germline V gene sequence: CDR1 MNHNS, CDR2 SASEGT. J lost 4 bases, V lost 2 bases, and 8 bases had no gene match. This chain's CDR3 is CASSETRNRGNQPQHF. The CDR3 nucleotides are TGTGCCAGCAGTGAAACGAGAAACAGGGGAAATCAGCCCCAGCATTTT.

This clonotype was observed many times. One end of the junction varies from germline; a read error may be responsible. V usage is TRBV7-7 and J usage is TRBJ2-5, with D perhaps matching TRBD1 (6 bases). This CDR3 comprises 14 residues. Looked up from germline, CDR1 is SSHAT and CDR2 is FNYEAQ (reference sequence). DNA for the CDR3: TGTGCTAGCAGCTTAGGACAGCTCCAAGAGACCCAGTACTTC. It translates to CASSLGQLQETQYF. The variable domain in full, with the rest retrieved from reference TRBV7-7 and TRBJ2-5, is GAGVSQSPRYKVTKRGQDVTLRCDPISSHATLYWYQQALGQGPEFLTYFNYEAQPDKSGLPSDRFSAERPEGSISTLTIQRTEQRDSAMYRCASSLGQLQETQYFGPGTRLLVL.

This rearrangement joins TRBV28 to TRBJ2-7, with 8 bases aligning to TRBD2. After removal of 7 bases from V and 2 bases from J, the junction contained 7 bases not matched to a gene. Germline CDR1 and CDR2: MDHEN and SYDVKM. This CDR3 contains 14 residues. The CDR3, as DNA: TGTGCCAGCACCCCGGGGGGGGGCCCCTACGAGCAGTACTTC. Protein: CASTPGGGPYEQYF. The variable domain in full, completed from reference TRBV28 and TRBJ2-7, reads DVKVTQSSRYLVKRTGEKVFLECVQDMDHENMFWYRQDPGLGLRLIYFSYDVKMKEKGDIPEGYSVSREKKERFSLILESASTNQTSMYLCASTPGGGPYEQYFGPGTRLTVT.

This clonotype appeared many times. This chain joins TRBV27 and TRBJ1-2; 10 bases map to TRBD1. Unmatched junction bases numbered 9, after V lost 5 bases and J lost 3 bases. Per germline, CDR1 MNHEY and CDR2 SMNVEV (reference sequence). This CDR3 has 16 amino acids. The CDR3 reads CASSPTLTGGHYGYTF. The DNA for the CDR3 is TGTGCCAGCAGTCCAACGTTGACAGGGGGCCACTATGGCTACACCTTC.

This clonotype showed up many times. The V gene is TRBV12-3 or TRBV12-4, the J gene TRBJ2-7; D call uncertain. CDR3 length: 15 amino acids. Trimming stripped 5 bases from V and 5 bases from J, with 19 bases between. The CDR3 DNA follows: TGTGCCAGCAGTCGCCGGCCAACGTCCCTGGACGAGCAGTACTTC. Its translation: CASSRRPTSLDEQYF.

This clonotype was counted at least ten times. The chain employs TRBV7-2 and TRBJ2-3; 9 nucleotides agree with TRBD2. Trimming cost V 1 base and J 10 bases; bases outside gene matches: 9. The CDR3 totals 15 residues. The germline V gene has CDR1 SGHTA and CDR2 FQGNSA. Written as DNA, the CDR3 is TGTGCCAGCAGCTTAGAGGCTAGCGGGATTGATGCGCAGTATTTT. Translated, it gives CASSLEASGIDAQYF.

This clonotype was picked up many times. V and J are TRBV6-1 and TRBJ2-1, with 10 bases that match TRBD2. Germline loops: CDR1 MNHNS, CDR2 SASEGT. CDR3 length: 15 residues. Germline trimming cut 6 bases from V and 1 base from J; bases unmatched to any gene: 3. CDR3 amino acids: CASSYSGRSYNEQFF. Written as DNA, the CDR3 is TGTGCCAGCAGCTATAGCGGGAGGTCCTACAATGAGCAGTTCTTC.

Many counts were recorded for this clonotype. The chain employs TRBV2 and TRBJ2-5, with D hard to call. Between the trimmed V and J ends, which lost 10 bases and 2 bases, there was a span of 8 bases. Germline lookup yields CDR1 SNHLY and CDR2 FYNNEI. CDR3 size: 11 residues. CDR3 coding DNA: TGTGCCACCCGGGCGCAAGAGACCCAGTACTTC. As protein: CATRAQETQYF.

This clonotype was counted once. The gene calls are TRBV19 and TRBJ1-2; no definite D call. V was pared by 1 base and J by 7 bases, with 10 bases between. The CDR3 is 13 amino acids. CDR1 and CDR2 (germline): LNHDA, SQIVND (reference sequence). The CDR3 protein is CASSIGPYGGYTF. DNA of the CDR3: TGTGCCAGTAGTATAGGACCATATGGTGGCTACACCTTC.

This clonotype was seen more than once but under ten times. The rearrangement uses TRBV20-1 and TRBJ2-1; 10 bases are a match to TRBD2. This CDR3 spans 15 amino acids. V lost 3 bases, J lost 4 bases, and 6 bases stayed unmatched. CDR1 and CDR2 from the germline V gene are DFQATT and SNEGSKA (reference sequence). Here the CDR3 reads CSARGTSANYNEQFF. The CDR3 DNA is TGCAGTGCTAGGGGGACTAGCGCAAATTACAATGAGCAGTTCTTC.

There are many counts of this clonotype. This chain links TRBV28 with TRBJ1-2; D is uncertain. The V and J ends lost 3 bases and 6 bases respectively, with 8 bases between them. The CDR3 runs to 12 residues. From germline, CDR1 is MDHEN and CDR2 SYDVKM. DNA for the CDR3: TGTGCCAGCAGTTTCGGGGAGGATGGCTACACCTTC. Amino acid sequence: CASSFGEDGYTF.

This clonotype was counted many times. This chain uses TRBV7-2 with TRBJ2-7; D unclear. V was shortened by 1 base and J by 0 bases, with 7 bases between the two germline ends. This CDR3 comprises 14 residues. The V gene's germline CDR1 is SGHTA and CDR2 FQGNSA. CDR3 DNA sequence: TGTGCCAGCAGCTTAGAGGGTTACTCCTACGAGCAGTACTTC. Amino acids: CASSLEGYSYEQYF.